What follows are 22 T cell receptor beta chains derived from one specimen sequenced in a study of blood T cell repertoires in COVID-19. The assay was immunoSEQ multiplex PCR, and TCRdb's table has in-frame clones only and misses some. The data hold over 150,000 clones, with less than 90% observed a single time. The material sequenced was peripheral blood. These receptor sequences come from a man younger than 40 with acute or convalescent COVID-19.

This clone was detected once. The rearrangement uses TRBV9 and TRBJ2-1, with D possibly matching TRBD1 (5 bases). V was pared by 0 bases and J by 6 bases, with 13 bases between. Germline V CDR1 and CDR2: SGDLS, YYNGEE. This CDR3 is 15 amino acids long. The CDR3, as DNA: TGTGCCAGCAGCGTAGTCCCCTCAGGGATCAATGAGCAGTTCTTC. Translated: CASSVVPSGINEQFF.

The V gene is TRBV19, the J gene TRBJ1-5; D is ambiguous. The CDR3 covers 13 residues. The germline V gene has CDR1 LNHDA and CDR2 SQIVND (reference sequence). V lost 3 bases, J lost 5 bases, and 8 bases lay in between. The CDR3 loop is CASSIRGYQPQHF. The DNA of the CDR3 is TGTGCCAGTAGTATTCGAGGGTATCAGCCCCAGCATTTT.

V and J are TRBV18 and TRBJ1-5, with D possibly matching TRBD1 (5 bases). Germline CDR1 is KGHSH and CDR2 is LQKENI. V lost 0 bases and J 2 bases, leaving 8 bases between the germline ends. The CDR3 runs to 15 residues. CDR3 region: CASSPPGHGNQPQHF. CDR3 bases: TGTGCCAGCTCACCACCTGGACATGGCAATCAGCCCCAGCATTTT.

This clone was picked up a small number of times. V gene TRBV7-6 combines with J gene TRBJ1-1; D is possibly TRBD1 (6 bases). Deletions cut 5 bases from V and 6 bases from J, with 10 bases between. CDR1 and CDR2 (germline): SGHVS, FNYEAQ. CDR3 length: 12 amino acids. The CDR3 here is CASSPYRAEAFF. The CDR3 DNA reads as TGTGCCAGCAGCCCCTACAGGGCTGAAGCTTTCTTT.

This clone was counted only a few times. This sequence joins TRBV10-2 and TRBJ1-2; unclear D gene. The CDR3 has 12 residues. CDR1 and CDR2 (germline): WSHSY, SAAADI. V was pared by 6 bases and J by 6 bases, with 11 bases between. CDR3 protein: CASREVPDGYTF. The CDR3 nucleotides are TGCGCCAGCAGGGAGGTTCCTGATGGCTACACCTTC.

The J gene is TRBJ2-3, the V gene TRBV25-1; TRBD2 aligns across 8 bases. There are 17 residues in the CDR3. Losses at the gene ends were 2 bases for V and 2 bases for J; bases not matched to a gene: 9. Germline assignment: CDR1 MGHDK and CDR2 SYGVNS. The chain's CDR3 is CASSEEISGDHTDTQYF. CDR3 DNA: TGTGCCAGCAGTGAAGAGATTAGCGGGGACCACACAGATACGCAGTATTTT.

The chain employs TRBV6-5 and TRBJ1-1; tentatively, D is TRBD1 (5 bases). Germline assignment: CDR1 MNHEY and CDR2 SVGAGI. The CDR3 has 14 residues. Trimming cost V 5 bases and J 4 bases, with 14 bases left between them. The CDR3 spells CASSPQVGGTEAFF. CDR3 nucleotides: TGTGCCAGCAGTCCACAGGTGGGGGGCACTGAAGCTTTCTTT.

The chain uses TRBV19 and TRBJ1-3; D unresolved. Germline lookup yields CDR1 LNHDA and CDR2 SQIVND (reference sequence). The CDR3 is 15 amino acids. V lost 5 bases and J 0 bases, leaving 11 bases between the germline ends. The DNA of the CDR3 is TGTGCCAGTAGTGTGTTCCGGAGCTCTGGAAACACCATATATTTT. Its protein is CASSVFRSSGNTIYF.

The rearrangement joins TRBV28 to TRBJ2-3; no firm D call. The V and J ends lost 5 bases and 5 bases respectively, with 8 bases between them. The CDR3 sequence is 12 residues long. Germline loops: CDR1 MDHEN, CDR2 SYDVKM. DNA of the CDR3: TGTGCCAGCAGTCCGTGGAGAGATACGCAGTATTTT. This gives the protein CASSPWRDTQYF.

This clone was observed once. The CDR3 spells CASSQAGTGGLDGYTF. The CDR3 region has the DNA TGCGCCAGCAGCCAAGCCGGGACAGGGGGCTTAGATGGCTACACCTTC. The chain uses TRBV4-1 and TRBJ1-2; 12 bases are shared with TRBD1. V gave up 1 base and J gave up 6 bases; unmatched junction bases: 6. The CDR3 length is 16 residues. Germline CDR1 reads MGHRA; CDR2 reads YSYEKL.

The chain has TRBV6-6 and TRBJ1-5; D is unresolved. Germline V lookup: CDR1 MNHNY, CDR2 SVGAGI (reference sequence). This CDR3 spans 13 amino acids. V shed 2 bases and J shed 4 bases, with 6 bases lying between them. CDR3 coding DNA: TGTGCCAGCAGTTACGGGCCGAATCAGCCCCAGCATTTT. As protein: CASSYGPNQPQHF.

The V gene is TRBV10-2, the J gene TRBJ2-1; 12 bases map to TRBD2. The CDR3 extends over 14 amino acids. Germline loops: CDR1 WSHSY, CDR2 SAAADI. V was pared by 6 bases and J by 8 bases, with 5 bases of the junction left unmatched. The CDR3 region is CASRGTSGLDEQFF. The CDR3 DNA reads TGCGCCAGCAGGGGGACTAGCGGGTTGGATGAGCAGTTCTTC.

The chain joins TRBV5-8 to TRBJ2-5, with TRBD2 matching 8 bases. The germline gives CDR1 SGHTS, CDR2 YDEGEE. The CDR3 is 16 residues long. J lost 5 bases, V lost 4 bases, and 13 bases had no gene match. CDR3 coding DNA: TGTGCCAGCAGCACCGGACTAGCCCGTGCCAGGGAGACCCAGTACTTC. It codes for CASSTGLARARETQYF. Combining the CDR3 with reference TRBV5-8 and TRBJ2-5 gives the whole variable domain EAGVTQSPTHLIKTRGQQATLRCSPISGHTSVYWYQQALGLGLQFLLWYDEGEERNRGNFPPRFSGRQFPNYSSELNVNALELEDSALYLCASSTGLARARETQYFGPGTRLLVL.

The chain couples TRBV6-5 to TRBJ2-2; 9 positions agree with TRBD1. Germline lookup yields CDR1 MNHEY and CDR2 SVGAGI. Germline trimming cut 6 bases from V and 3 bases from J; bases unmatched to any gene: 5. This CDR3 spans 15 amino acids. CDR3 residues: CASSRDRAHTGELFF. The CDR3 DNA is TGTGCCAGCAGCAGGGACAGGGCGCACACCGGGGAGCTGTTTTTT.

The chain combines TRBV5-1 with TRBJ2-7; D unclear. The CDR3 has 14 amino acids. Trimming took off 0 bases at V and 0 bases at J, with 7 bases between the two ends. CDR1 and CDR2 from the germline V gene are SGHRS and YFSETQ. The CDR3 DNA follows: TGCGCCAGCAGCTTGGAGCGAGTCTCCTACGAGCAGTACTTC. It specifies CASSLERVSYEQYF. Supplemented by reference TRBV5-1 and TRBJ2-7, the full variable domain reads KAGVTQTPRYLIKTRGQQVTLSCSPISGHRSVSWYQQTPGQGLQFLFEYFSETQRNKGNFPGRFSGRQFSNSRSEMNVSTLELGDSALYLCASSLERVSYEQYFGPGTRLTVT.

The chain joins TRBV7-9 to TRBJ2-6, with D possibly TRBD1 on 5 matching bases. The CDR3 extends over 15 amino acids. Trimming took off 1 base at V and 3 bases at J, with 7 bases between the two ends. CDR1 and CDR2 from the germline V gene are SEHNR and FQNEAQ (reference sequence). CDR3 in DNA: TGTGCCAGCAGCTTAGGGGGCCATGGGGCCAACGTCCTGACTTTC. Amino acids: CASSLGGHGANVLTF.

The V call is TRBV5-4, the J call TRBJ1-1; D gene uncertain. CDR1 is SGHNT and CDR2 is YYREEE in the germline V gene (reference sequence). The CDR3 contains 13 residues. V lost 2 bases to trimming and J lost 7 bases, with 12 bases between them. CDR3 loop: CASSFGLGGEAFF. The CDR3, as DNA: TGTGCCAGCAGCTTTGGACTGGGAGGTGAAGCTTTCTTT.

In regard to this clone: Its ends do not fully match the called genes, so a read error is possible. This chain connects TRBV6-1 to TRBJ1-2; 7 bases align to TRBD1. The length of the CDR3 is 13 residues. The germline CDR1 and CDR2 sequences are MNHNS and SASEGT. Here the CDR3 DNA reads TGTGCCAGCAGCGAAGGGGGCTTGAGAGGCTACACCTTC. This gives the protein CASSEGGLRGYTF.

The genes are TRBV30 and TRBJ2-7; D remains ambiguous. CDR3 length: 12 residues. Per the germline V gene, CDR1 is GTSNPN and CDR2 is SVGIG (reference sequence). The V and J ends lost 6 bases and 2 bases respectively, with 11 bases between them. The CDR3: CACDLSPYEQYF. DNA for the CDR3: TGTGCCTGTGACTTGTCCCCCTACGAGCAGTACTTC.

The V gene is TRBV5-6, the J gene TRBJ1-1; 8 positions agree with TRBD1. The CDR3 spans 14 residues. From germline, CDR1 is SGHDT and CDR2 YYEEEE. V lost 2 bases to trimming and J lost 8 bases; unmatched junction nucleotides: 8. The CDR3: CASSFGQGTWEAFF. The CDR3 bases are TGTGCCAGCAGCTTCGGACAGGGCACCTGGGAAGCTTTCTTT.

The rearrangement links TRBV5-1 to TRBJ2-2, with 10 bases lining up with TRBD1. The germline V gene encodes CDR1 SGHRS and CDR2 YFSETQ. V dropped 6 bases and J dropped 6; count of bases not matched to a gene: 11. CDR3 length equals 16 residues. The CDR3 sequence is CASTVGGTGDAGELFF. The CDR3 coding sequence is TGCGCCAGCACCGTAGGGGGGACAGGGGATGCCGGGGAGCTGTTTTTT.

CDR3 region: CASSGRQSNQPQHF. In DNA, the CDR3 is TGTGCCAGCAGTGGCCGACAAAGCAATCAGCCCCAGCATTTT. V is TRBV25-1 and J is TRBJ1-5; unclear D gene. V was cut by 4 bases and J by 1 base, with 8 bases left in between. Looked up from germline, CDR1 is MGHDK and CDR2 is SYGVNS. The CDR3 length is 14 residues. Based on the CDR3 plus reference TRBV25-1 and TRBJ1-5, the full variable domain is EADIYQTPRYLVIGTGKKITLECSQTMGHDKMYWYQQDPGMELHLIHYSYGVNSTEKGDLSSESTVSRIRTEHFPLTLESARPSHTSQYLCASSGRQSNQPQHFGDGTRLSIL.